The T cell receptor beta chain under discussion was sequenced for a study of blood T cells in healthy people across ages. Study-wide background: Using template switching, researchers captured about one barcoded beta molecule for each two T cells. Overall study findings and caveats: It was the long-lived donors that had more naive CD4+ cells and higher diversity than aged donors.

Primed by a sample-barcoded 5' primer and a J-beta primer mix, a second PCR proceeded for roughly 7 to 11 cycles. One entry per CDR3 protein, called by TCRdb with MiXCR from the 5' RACE reads. The sample includes about 1.6 million distinct CDR3 sequences, around 36% seen only once; the top ten take over 9%. No fewer than 7 million PBMCs went into each sample. The trim removed 1 base at V and 10 bases at J, leaving 4 bases unmatched. The CDR3 sequence is 13 residues long. On this clonotype: Its antigen is still unknown.

The sequencing input was blood. The chain couples TRBV12-3 or TRBV12-4 to TRBJ1-2; 9 positions match TRBD1. The clonotype comes from a woman in her thirties in good health. The CDR3 spells CASSLGQGVDYTF. The CDR3 nucleotides read TGTGCCAGCAGTTTAGGACAGGGGGTTGACTACACCTTC.